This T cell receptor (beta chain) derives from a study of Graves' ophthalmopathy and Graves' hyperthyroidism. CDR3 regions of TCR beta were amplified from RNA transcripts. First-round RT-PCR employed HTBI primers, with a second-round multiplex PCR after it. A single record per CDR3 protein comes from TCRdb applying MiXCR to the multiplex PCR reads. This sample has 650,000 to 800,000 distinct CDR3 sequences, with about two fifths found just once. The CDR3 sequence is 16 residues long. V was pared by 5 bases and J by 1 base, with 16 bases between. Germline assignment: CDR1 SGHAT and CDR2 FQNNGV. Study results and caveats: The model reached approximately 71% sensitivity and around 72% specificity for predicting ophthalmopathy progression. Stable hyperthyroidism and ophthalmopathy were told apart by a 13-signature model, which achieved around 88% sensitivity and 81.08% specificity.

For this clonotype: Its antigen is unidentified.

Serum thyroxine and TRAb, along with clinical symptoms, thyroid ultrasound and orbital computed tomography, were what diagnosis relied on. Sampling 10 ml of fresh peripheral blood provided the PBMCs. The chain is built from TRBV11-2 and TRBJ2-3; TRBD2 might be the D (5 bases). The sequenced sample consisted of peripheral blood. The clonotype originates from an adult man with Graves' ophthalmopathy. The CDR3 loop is CASSEHAIGGTDTQYF. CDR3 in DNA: TGTGCCAGCAGCGAACATGCAATCGGGGGCACAGATACGCAGTATTTT.